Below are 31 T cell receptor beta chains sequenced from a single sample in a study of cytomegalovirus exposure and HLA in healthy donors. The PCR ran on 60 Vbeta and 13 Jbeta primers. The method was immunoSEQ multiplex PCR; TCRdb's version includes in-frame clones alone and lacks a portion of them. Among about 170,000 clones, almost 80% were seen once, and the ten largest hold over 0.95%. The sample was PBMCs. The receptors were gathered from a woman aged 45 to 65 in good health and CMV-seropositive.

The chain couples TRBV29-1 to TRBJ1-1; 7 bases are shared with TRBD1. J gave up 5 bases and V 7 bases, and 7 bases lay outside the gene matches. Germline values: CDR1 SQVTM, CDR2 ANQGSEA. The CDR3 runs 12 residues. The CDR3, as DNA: TGCAGCGGAAGACAGGGTGGTACTGAAGCTTTCTTT. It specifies CSGRQGGTEAFF.

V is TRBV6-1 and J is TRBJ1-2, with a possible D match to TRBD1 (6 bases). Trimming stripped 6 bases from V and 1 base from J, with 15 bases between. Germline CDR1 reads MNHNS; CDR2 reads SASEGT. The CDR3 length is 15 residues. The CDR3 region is CASSQGGASNYGYTF. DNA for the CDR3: TGTGCCAGCAGCCAAGGGGGAGCCAGTAACTATGGCTACACCTTC.

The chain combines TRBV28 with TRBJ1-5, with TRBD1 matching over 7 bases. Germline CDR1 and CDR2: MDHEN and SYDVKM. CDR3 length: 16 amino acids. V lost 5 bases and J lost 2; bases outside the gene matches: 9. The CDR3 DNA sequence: TGTGCCAGCAGTCTCAAACCTAGGGGGCGCAATCAGCCCCAGCATTTT. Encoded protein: CASSLKPRGRNQPQHF.

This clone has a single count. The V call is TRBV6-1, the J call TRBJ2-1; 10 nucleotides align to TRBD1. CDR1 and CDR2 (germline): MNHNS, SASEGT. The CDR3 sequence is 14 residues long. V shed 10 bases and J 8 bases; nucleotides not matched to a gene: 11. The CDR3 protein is CAIRGTGVYHEQFF. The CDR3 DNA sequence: TGTGCCATTCGAGGGACAGGGGTTTATCATGAGCAGTTCTTC.

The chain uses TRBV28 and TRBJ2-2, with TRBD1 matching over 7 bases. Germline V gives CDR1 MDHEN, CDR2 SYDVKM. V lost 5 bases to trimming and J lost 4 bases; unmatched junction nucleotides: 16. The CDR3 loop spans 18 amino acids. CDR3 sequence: CASSPQTGSLARTGELFF. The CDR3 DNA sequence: TGTGCCAGCAGTCCTCAGACAGGGTCCTTAGCCCGCACCGGGGAGCTGTTTTTT.

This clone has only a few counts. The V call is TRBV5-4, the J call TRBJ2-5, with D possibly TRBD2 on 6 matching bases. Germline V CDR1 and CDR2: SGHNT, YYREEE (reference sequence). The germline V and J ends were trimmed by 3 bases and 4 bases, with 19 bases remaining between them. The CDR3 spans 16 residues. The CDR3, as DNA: TGTGCCAGCAGCTCGAGATTTAGCGGACCAGTAGAGACCCAGTACTTC. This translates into CASSSRFSGPVETQYF. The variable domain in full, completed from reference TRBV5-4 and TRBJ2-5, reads ETGVTQSPTHLIKTRGQQVTLRCSSQSGHNTVSWYQQALGQGPQFIFQYYREEENGRGNFPPRFSGLQFPNYSSELNVNALELDDSALYLCASSSRFSGPVETQYFGPGTRLLVL.

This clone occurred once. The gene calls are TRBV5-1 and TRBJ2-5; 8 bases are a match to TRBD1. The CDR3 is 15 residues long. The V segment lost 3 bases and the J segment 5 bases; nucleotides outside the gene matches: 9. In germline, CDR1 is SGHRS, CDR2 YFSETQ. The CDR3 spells CASSSTTGDGETQYF. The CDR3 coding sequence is TGCGCCAGCAGCTCCACGACAGGGGATGGTGAGACCCAGTACTTC.

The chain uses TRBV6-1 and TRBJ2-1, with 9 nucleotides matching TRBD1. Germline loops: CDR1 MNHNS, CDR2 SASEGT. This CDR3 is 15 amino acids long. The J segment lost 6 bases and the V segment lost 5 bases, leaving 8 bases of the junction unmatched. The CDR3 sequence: CASSLQGAGVNEQFF. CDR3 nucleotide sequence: TGTGCCAGCAGTCTACAGGGGGCAGGGGTCAATGAGCAGTTCTTC.

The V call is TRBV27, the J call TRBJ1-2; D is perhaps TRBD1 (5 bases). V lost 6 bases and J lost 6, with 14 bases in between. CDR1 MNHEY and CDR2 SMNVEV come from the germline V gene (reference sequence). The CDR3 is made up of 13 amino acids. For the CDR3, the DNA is TGTGCCAGCAGCTTGACAGTCGGTCATGGCTACACCTTC. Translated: CASSLTVGHGYTF.

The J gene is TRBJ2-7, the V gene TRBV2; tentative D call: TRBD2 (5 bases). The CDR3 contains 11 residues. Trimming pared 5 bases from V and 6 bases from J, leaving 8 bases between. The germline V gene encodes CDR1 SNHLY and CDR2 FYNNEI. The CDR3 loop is CASSRRSEQYF. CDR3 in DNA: TGTGCCAGCAGTCGGAGGAGCGAGCAGTACTTC.

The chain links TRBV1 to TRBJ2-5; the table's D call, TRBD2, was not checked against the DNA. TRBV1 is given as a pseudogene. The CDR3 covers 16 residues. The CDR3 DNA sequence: TGCACCAGCAGCCAAGCTTCTAGCGGGGTAGGAGAGACCCAGTACTTC. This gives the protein CTSSQASSGVGETQYF.

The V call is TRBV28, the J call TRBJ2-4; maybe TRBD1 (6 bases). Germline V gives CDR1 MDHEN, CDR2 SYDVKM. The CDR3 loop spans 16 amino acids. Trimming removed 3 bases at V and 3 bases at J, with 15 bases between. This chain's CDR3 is CASSFTGIVDKNIQYF. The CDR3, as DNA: TGTGCCAGCAGTTTTACAGGGATTGTCGACAAAAACATTCAGTACTTC.

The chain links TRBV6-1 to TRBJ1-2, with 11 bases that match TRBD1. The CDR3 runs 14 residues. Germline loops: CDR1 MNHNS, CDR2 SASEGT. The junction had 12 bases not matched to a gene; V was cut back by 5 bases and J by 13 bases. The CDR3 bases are TGTGCCAGCAGTCCCCGGGGACAGGGGGTCTTTTCCACCTTC. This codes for CASSPRGQGVFSTF.

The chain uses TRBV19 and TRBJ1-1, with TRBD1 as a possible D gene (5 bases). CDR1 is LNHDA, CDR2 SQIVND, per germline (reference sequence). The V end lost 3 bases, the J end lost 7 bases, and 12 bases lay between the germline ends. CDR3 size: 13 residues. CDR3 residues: CASSMGLRFEAFF. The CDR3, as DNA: TGTGCCAGTAGTATGGGACTGAGATTTGAAGCTTTCTTT.

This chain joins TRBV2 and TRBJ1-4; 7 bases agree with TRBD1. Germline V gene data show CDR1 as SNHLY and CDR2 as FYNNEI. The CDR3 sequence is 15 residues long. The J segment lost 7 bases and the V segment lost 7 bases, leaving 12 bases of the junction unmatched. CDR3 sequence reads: CASTRDSSHLEKLFF. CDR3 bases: TGTGCCAGCACGCGGGACAGCTCACATCTTGAAAAACTGTTTTTT.

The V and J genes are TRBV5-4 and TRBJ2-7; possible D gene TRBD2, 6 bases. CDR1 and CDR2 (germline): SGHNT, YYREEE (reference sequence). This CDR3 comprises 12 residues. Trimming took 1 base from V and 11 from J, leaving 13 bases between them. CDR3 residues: CASSLTAQREYF. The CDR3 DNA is TGTGCCAGCAGCTTGACGGCCCAGCGGGAGTACTTC.

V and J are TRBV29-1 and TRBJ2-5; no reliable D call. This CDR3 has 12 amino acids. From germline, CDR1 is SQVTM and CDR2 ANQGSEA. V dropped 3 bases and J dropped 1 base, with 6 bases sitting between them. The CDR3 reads CSVDSAQETQYF. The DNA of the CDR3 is TGCAGCGTTGACAGCGCCCAAGAGACCCAGTACTTC.

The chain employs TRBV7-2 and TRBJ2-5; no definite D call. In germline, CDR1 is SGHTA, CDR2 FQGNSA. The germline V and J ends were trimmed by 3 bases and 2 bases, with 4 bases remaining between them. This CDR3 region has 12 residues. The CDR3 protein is CASSFAQETQYF. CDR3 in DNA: TGTGCCAGCAGCTTCGCGCAAGAGACCCAGTACTTC.

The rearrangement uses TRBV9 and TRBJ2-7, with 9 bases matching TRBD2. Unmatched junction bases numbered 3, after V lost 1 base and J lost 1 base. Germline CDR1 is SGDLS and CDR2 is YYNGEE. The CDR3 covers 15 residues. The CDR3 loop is CASSVTAGGSYEQYF. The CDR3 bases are TGTGCCAGCAGCGTAACAGCGGGAGGATCCTACGAGCAGTACTTC.

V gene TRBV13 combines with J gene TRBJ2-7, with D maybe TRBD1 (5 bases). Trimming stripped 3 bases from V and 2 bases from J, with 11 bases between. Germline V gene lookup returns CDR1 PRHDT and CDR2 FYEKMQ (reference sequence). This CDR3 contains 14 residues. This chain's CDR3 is CASSFGQGTYEQYF. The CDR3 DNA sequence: TGTGCCAGCAGCTTCGGGCAGGGCACCTACGAGCAGTACTTC.

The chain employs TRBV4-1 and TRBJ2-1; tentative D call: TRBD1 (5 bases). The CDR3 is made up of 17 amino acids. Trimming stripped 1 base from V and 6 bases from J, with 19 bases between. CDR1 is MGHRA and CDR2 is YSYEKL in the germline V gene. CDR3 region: CASSQGVQGELANEQFF. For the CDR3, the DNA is TGCGCCAGCAGCCAAGGAGTCCAGGGCGAGTTGGCCAATGAGCAGTTCTTC.

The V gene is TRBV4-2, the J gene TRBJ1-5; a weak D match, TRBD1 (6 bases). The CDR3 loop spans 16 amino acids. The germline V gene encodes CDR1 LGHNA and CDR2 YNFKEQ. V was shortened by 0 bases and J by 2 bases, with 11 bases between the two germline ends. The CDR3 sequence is CASSQDGEGGNQPQHF. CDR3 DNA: TGTGCCAGCAGCCAAGACGGGGAGGGGGGCAATCAGCCCCAGCATTTT.

The CDR3 coding sequence is TGTGCCAGCATGAGGCGCGGGGGTTTTGAGCAGTACTTC. As protein: CASMRRGGFEQYF. V gene TRBV2 combines with J gene TRBJ2-7; TRBD2 agrees at 7 bases. V shed 7 bases, J shed 7 bases, and the junction held 10 bases outside the gene matches. The V gene's germline CDR1 is SNHLY and CDR2 FYNNEI. The CDR3 covers 13 residues.

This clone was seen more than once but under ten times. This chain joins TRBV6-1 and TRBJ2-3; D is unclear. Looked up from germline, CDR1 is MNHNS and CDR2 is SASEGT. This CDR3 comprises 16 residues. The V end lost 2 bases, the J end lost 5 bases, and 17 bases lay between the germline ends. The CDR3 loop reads CASSEFSGTTGDTQYF. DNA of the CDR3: TGTGCCAGCAGTGAATTCTCGGGTACAACGGGAGATACGCAGTATTTT.

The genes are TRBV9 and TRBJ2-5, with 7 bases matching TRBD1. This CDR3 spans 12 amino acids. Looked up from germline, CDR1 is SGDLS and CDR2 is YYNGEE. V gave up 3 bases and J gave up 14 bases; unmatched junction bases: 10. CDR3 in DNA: TGTGCCAGCAGCGCGGGACAGCAGGATCTCTACTTC. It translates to CASSAGQQDLYF.

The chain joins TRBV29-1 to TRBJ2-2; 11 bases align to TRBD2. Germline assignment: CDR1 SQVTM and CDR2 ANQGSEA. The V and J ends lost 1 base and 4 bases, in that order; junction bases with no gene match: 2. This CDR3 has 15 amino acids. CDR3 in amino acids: CSVEGLAGTTGELFF. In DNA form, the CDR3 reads TGCAGCGTTGAAGGACTAGCGGGAACCACCGGGGAGCTGTTTTTT.

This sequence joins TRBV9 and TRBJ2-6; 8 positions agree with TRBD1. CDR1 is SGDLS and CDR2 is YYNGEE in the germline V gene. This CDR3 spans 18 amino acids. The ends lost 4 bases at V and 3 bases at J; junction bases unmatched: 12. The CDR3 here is CASSPMDREIFGANVLTF. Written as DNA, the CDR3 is TGTGCCAGCAGCCCCATGGACAGGGAGATCTTTGGGGCCAACGTCCTGACTTTC.

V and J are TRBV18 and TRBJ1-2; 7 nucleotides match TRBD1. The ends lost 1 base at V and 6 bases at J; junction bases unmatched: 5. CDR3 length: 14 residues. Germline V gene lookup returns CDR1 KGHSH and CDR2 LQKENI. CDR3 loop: CASSPQRGQDGYTF. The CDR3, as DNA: TGTGCCAGCTCACCACAAAGGGGGCAAGATGGCTACACCTTC.

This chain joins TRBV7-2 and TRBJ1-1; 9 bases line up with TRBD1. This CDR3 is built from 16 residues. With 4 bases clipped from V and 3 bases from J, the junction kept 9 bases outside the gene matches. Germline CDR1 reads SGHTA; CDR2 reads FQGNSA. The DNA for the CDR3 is TGTGCCAGCAGCTCCCAATGGACAGGGGTGTACACTGAAGCTTTCTTT. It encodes CASSSQWTGVYTEAFF.

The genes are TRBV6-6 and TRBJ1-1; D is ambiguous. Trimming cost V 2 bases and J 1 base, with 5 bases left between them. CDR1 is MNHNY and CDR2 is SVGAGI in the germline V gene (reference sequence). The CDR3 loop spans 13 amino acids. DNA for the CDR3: TGTGCCAGCAGTTACCCAGGGAACACTGAAGCTTTCTTT. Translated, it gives CASSYPGNTEAFF.

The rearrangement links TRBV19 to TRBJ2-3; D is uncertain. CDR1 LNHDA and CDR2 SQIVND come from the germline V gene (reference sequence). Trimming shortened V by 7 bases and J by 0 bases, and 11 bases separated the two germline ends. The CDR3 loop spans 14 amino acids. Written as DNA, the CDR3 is TGTGCCAGTAAGTACAGCACTAGCACAGATACGCAGTATTTT. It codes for CASKYSTSTDTQYF.